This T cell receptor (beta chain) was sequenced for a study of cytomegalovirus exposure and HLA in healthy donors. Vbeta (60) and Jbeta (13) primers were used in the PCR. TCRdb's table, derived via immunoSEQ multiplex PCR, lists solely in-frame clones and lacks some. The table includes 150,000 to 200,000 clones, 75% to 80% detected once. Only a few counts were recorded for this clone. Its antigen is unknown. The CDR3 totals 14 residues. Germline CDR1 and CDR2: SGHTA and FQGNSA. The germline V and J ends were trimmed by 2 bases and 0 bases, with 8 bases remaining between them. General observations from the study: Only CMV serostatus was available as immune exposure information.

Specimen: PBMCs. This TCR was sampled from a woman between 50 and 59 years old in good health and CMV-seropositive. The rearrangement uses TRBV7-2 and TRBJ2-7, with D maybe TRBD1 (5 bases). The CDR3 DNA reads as TGTGCCAGCAGCTTATGGACAAGCTCCTACGAGCAGTACTTC. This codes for CASSLWTSSYEQYF.